This is a list of T cell receptor beta chains from one sample in a study of blood T cell repertoires in COVID-19. Sequencing used immunoSEQ multiplex PCR; TCRdb keeps in-frame clones, though not all of them. The sample lists roughly 100,000 clones; approximately 88% were seen once. Sequencing was carried out using peripheral blood. The receptors stem from a man aged 55 to 70 with acute or convalescent COVID-19. The CDR3 runs from the conserved cysteine through the conserved F or W.

>TRBV30
CAWSGTGFYQPQHF
>TRBV7-5
CVRSTGQLNTEAFF
>TRBV5-1
CASSLGQNEKLFF
>TRBV20-1
CSARGLEQFF
>TRBV28
CASSFLFYRVGDTEAFF
>TRBV5-8
CASSPGTGADGYTF
>TRBV7-9
CASRRERANEKLFF
>TRBV18
CASSRPSTGELFF
>TRBV19
CASSSESGNTIYF
>TRBV21-1
CASSKERFREEGKRYF
>TRBV6-5
CATLRRGYTEAFF
>TRBV14
CASSLRLAAYNEQFF
>TRBV15
CATSSRTGLNEKLFF
>TRBV7-2
CASSSAGTVNQPQHF
>TRBV19
CASSIGDRGPYTEAFF
>TRBV3-1/TRBV3-2
CASSRRTGTEAFF
>TRBV10-1
CASSALTGGLEQFF
>TRBV19
CASSRGQYGYTF
>TRBV21-1
CAPRGGDVCQETQYF
>TRBV19
CASSIRGQGTLHGYTF
>TRBV5-6
CASSLGHVGQYF
>TRBV24-1
CATSDRISGSTGELFF
>TRBV7-9
CASSSPREASPYEQYF
>TRBV18
CASSPSVNSYEQYF
>TRBV27
CASSLSTGYNYGYTF
>TRBV19
CASRDWPANEKLFF
>TRBV27
CASSRRGPNSPLHF
>TRBV28
CASSLFDRYRNTIYF
>TRBV5-1
CASSLAQQAGGYTF